This is a list of T cell receptor beta chains from one sample in a study of blood T cell repertoires in COVID-19. Here immunoSEQ multiplex PCR was the method, and the copy in TCRdb shows in-frame clones only, minus some. The sample lists 230,000 or so clones, less than 90% occurring once. The material sequenced was PBMCs or T cells enriched from blood (not recorded which). These receptors originate from a woman between 25 and 40 years old who had recovered from COVID-19. Each CDR3 is given without its conserved first and last residue.

>TRBV5-1
ASSFNYEQY
>TRBV28
ASSLSGQGGDNYGYT
>TRBV6-5
ASSYGRGTLLDGYT
>TRBV6-5
ASSYAGYTTDTQY
>TRBV3-1/TRBV3-2
ASSQESAGLLMNTEAF
>TRBV21-1
ASSKTPGTTYFNQPQH
>TRBV18
ASSPPLWDRGKTGELF
>TRBV25-1
ASSATGNYGYT
>TRBV18
ASQPPTGVDTQY
>TRBV6-5
ASNPTVLNQPQH
>TRBV6-5
ASSSSTGGRGAF
>TRBV10-3
AISQAPTLQETQY
>TRBV9
ASGRGADTQY
>TRBV7-9
ASSLVGDLFTEAF
>TRBV6-6
ASRQQVTYEQY
>TRBV21-1
ASSKRAGGTEAF
>TRBV25-1
ASSEFLAGDGTGELF
>TRBV7-2
ASSSRGYGTEAF
>TRBV11-2
ASSSSDLFYNEQF
>TRBV5-4
ASSHDRATNEKLF
>TRBV7-8
ASSLWTGGVNSPLH
>TRBV13
ASRFTVNTGELF
>TRBV5-6
ASSLSWEMGYT
>TRBV9
ASSVGSGVGDTQY
>TRBV19
ASSISLYNEQF
>TRBV4-1
ASSQAWTGETDTQY
>TRBV6-1
ASSDETGYEQY
>TRBV7-3
ASSPTRHVATGELF
>TRBV5-1
ASSLEVQGHGETQY
>TRBV7-9
ASSFRQGDTGELF
>TRBV14
ASSQVVQETQY
>TRBV4-3
ASSQETASNQPQH